The rows below give T cell receptor beta chains drawn from one sample of a study of cytomegalovirus exposure and HLA in healthy donors. Only in-frame clones appear in the TCRdb table, and some are missing; sequencing was by immunoSEQ multiplex PCR. The data hold under 200,000 clones, with 80% to 90% observed a single time. Sequencing was performed on PBMCs. The receptors come from a woman in her twenties or thirties in good health and CMV-seronegative. The CDR3 runs from the conserved cysteine through the conserved F or W. The D gene is left open where the match is weak. The listing skips clone size in some rows; elsewhere it reads once, few, many or a size class.

clone_size j_call v_call d_call cdr3_nt cdr3_aa
few TRBJ2-5 TRBV2 - TGTGCCAGCAGTGAAAATAGTCGAGAGACCCAGTACTTC CASSENSRETQYF
- TRBJ2-5 TRBV6-1 - TGTGCCAGCAGCACAGGTTTGCAGACCCAGTACTTC CASSTGLQTQYF
- TRBJ2-7 TRBV19 TRBD1 TGTGCCACCCGGACGGGACAGGGTCCCTACGAGCAGTACTTC CATRTGQGPYEQYF
- TRBJ2-7 TRBV4-2 - TGTGCCAGCAGCCAAGACGAGACAGCCTACGAGCAGTACTTC CASSQDETAYEQYF
- TRBJ2-6 TRBV7-3 TRBD2 TGTGCCAGCAGCGCTGGGGGGGCTGGGGCCAACGTCCTGACTTTC CASSAGGAGANVLTF
- TRBJ2-7 TRBV5-6 - TGTGCCAGCAGCTCAACCTACGAGCAGTACTTC CASSSTYEQYF
- TRBJ2-1 TRBV7-2 - TGTGCCAGCAGCTTAGGTTTCGGGGTAAGCTCCTACAATGAGCAGTTCTTC CASSLGFGVSSYNEQFF
- TRBJ1-2 TRBV5-1 - TGCGCCAGCAGCCGGAACGGGGAGGGAGATGGCTACACCTTC CASSRNGEGDGYTF
- TRBJ2-7 TRBV7-9 TRBD1 TGTGCCAGCAGCGATATACGACAGGGCTACGAGCAGTACTTC CASSDIRQGYEQYF
- TRBJ2-2 TRBV5-6 TRBD1 TGTGCCAGCAGCTGGGGACAGCCCGCCGGGGAGCTGTTTTTT CASSWGQPAGELFF
- TRBJ2-5 TRBV7-3 - TGTGCCAGCAGCTTACACTCTACAGAGACCCAGTACTTC CASSLHSTETQYF
- TRBJ2-7 TRBV5-1 - TGCGCCAGCAGCTTGCCCGGGAATCCCTACGAGCAGTACTTC CASSLPGNPYEQYF
- TRBJ2-5 TRBV18 TRBD2 TGTGCCAGCTCACCAACCAAGGCTAGCGGGGTCCAAGAGACCCAGTACTTC CASSPTKASGVQETQYF
- TRBJ1-6 TRBV28 TRBD1 TGTGCCAGCAGCCCCTATCCTCACAGGGGTGATTCACCCCTCCACTTT CASSPYPHRGDSPLHF
- TRBJ2-3 TRBV7-7 TRBD2 TGTGCTAGCAGCTTAGCGGGAGGGAGCACAGATACGCAGTATTTT CASSLAGGSTDTQYF
- TRBJ2-3 TRBV25-1 TRBD1 TGTGCCAGCAGTGAATCTAGGGGGCTGGATGGCACAGATACGCAGTATTTT CASSESRGLDGTDTQYF
- TRBJ2-6 TRBV7-9 - TGTGCCAGCAGCTTAGTTGGGCCTGGGGCCAACGTCCTGACTTTC CASSLVGPGANVLTF
few TRBJ1-2 TRBV7-9 - TGTGCCAGCAGCTACAGGGTAGAGTATGGCTACACCTTC CASSYRVEYGYTF
- TRBJ2-1 TRBV18 - TGTGCCAGCTCACCATTGGGCCCCCCTTCCTACAATGAGCAGTTCTTC CASSPLGPPSYNEQFF
- TRBJ2-2 TRBV7-8 - TGTGCCAGCAGCTCTAAGAGCACTAGCCCTTACACCGGGGAGCTGTTTTTT CASSSKSTSPYTGELFF
- TRBJ2-2 TRBV19 - TGTGCCAGTCCCAGTCTGAACACCGGGGAGCTGTTTTTT CASPSLNTGELFF
once TRBJ2-1 TRBV28 TRBD2 TGTGCCAGCAGAGTCCGGGAGGGTGAGCAGTTCTTC CASRVREGEQFF
- TRBJ1-1 TRBV19 TRBD1 TGTGCCACTGTCGAACAGGGGGTTACTGAAGCTTTCTTT CATVEQGVTEAFF
- TRBJ2-7 TRBV15 - TGTGCCACCAGCAGAGGGACATACTACGAGCAGTACTTC CATSRGTYYEQYF
- TRBJ1-2 TRBV7-9 - TGTGCCAGCAGCTTATATTCTGAGACAGAGAATGGCTACACCTTC CASSLYSETENGYTF
- TRBJ2-7 TRBV5-1 TRBD2 TGCGCCAGCAGCTGGGGACTAGCGGGGCCCTCCTACGAGCAGTACTTC CASSWGLAGPSYEQYF
- TRBJ2-4 TRBV28 TRBD1 TGTGCCAGCAGTTTGGGACAGACCATAGCCAAAAACATTCAGTACTTC CASSLGQTIAKNIQYF
- TRBJ2-7 TRBV20-1 - TGCAGTGCCCGGACAGTACGGGAGCAGTACTTC CSARTVREQYF
- TRBJ2-5 TRBV4-1 - TGCGCCAGCAGCCAAGAGGAAGGCTTCATCCTAGGGACCCAGTACTTC CASSQEEGFILGTQYF
- TRBJ1-2 TRBV10-2 - TGCGCCAGCAGTGCGGGGAGAGAAGGCTACACCTTC CASSAGREGYTF